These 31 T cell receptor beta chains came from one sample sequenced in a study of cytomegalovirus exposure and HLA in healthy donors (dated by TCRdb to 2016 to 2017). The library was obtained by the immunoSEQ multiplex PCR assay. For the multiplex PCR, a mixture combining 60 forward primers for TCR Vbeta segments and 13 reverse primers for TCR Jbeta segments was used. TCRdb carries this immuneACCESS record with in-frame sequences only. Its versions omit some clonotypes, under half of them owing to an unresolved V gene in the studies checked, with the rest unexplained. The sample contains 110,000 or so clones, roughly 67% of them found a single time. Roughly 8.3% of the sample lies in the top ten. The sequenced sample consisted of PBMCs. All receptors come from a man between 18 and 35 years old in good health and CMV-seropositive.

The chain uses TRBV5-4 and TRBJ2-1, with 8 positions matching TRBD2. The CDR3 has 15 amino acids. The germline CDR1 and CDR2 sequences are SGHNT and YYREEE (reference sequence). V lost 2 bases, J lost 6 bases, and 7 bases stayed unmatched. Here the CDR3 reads CASSLGGGSLNEQFF. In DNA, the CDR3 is TGTGCCAGCAGCTTAGGCGGGGGGTCCCTCAATGAGCAGTTCTTC.

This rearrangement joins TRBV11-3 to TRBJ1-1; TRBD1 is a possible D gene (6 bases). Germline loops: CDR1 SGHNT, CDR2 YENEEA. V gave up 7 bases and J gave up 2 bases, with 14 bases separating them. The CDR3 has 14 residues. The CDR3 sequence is CASTLQGRNTEAFF. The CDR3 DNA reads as TGTGCCAGCACGCTACAGGGACGAAACACTGAAGCTTTCTTT.

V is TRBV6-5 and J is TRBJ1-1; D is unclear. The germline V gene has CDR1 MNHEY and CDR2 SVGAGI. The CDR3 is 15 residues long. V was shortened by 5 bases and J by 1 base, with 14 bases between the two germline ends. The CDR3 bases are TGTGCCAGCAGTCGTCACGGGGAAGGGAACACTGAAGCTTTCTTT. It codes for CASSRHGEGNTEAFF.

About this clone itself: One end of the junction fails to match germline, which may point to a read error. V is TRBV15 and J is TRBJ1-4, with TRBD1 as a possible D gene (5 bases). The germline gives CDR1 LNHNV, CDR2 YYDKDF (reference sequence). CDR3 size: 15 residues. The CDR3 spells CATSRGVGGNEKLFF. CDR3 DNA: TGTGCCACCAGTAGAGGGGTGGGGGGTAATGAAAAACTGTTTTTT.

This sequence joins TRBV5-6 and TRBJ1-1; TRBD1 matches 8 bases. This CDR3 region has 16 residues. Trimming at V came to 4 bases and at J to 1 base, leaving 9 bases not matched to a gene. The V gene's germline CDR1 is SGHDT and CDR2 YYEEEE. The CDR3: CASSVYPGQENTEAFF. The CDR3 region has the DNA TGTGCCAGCAGCGTGTACCCGGGACAGGAGAACACTGAAGCTTTCTTT.

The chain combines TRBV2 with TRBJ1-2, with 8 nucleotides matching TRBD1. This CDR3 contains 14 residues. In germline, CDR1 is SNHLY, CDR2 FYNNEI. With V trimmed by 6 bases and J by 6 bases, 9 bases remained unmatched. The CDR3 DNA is TGTGCCAGCAGGGCTACCGACAGGGGACATGGCTACACCTTC. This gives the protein CASRATDRGHGYTF.

CDR3 DNA sequence: TGTGCCAGCAGACTAACCCTAGCGGGGGGCCAACAAGAGACCCAGTACTTC. Its protein is CASRLTLAGGQQETQYF. The rearrangement links TRBV4-2 to TRBJ2-5; 11 positions match TRBD2. Looked up from germline, CDR1 is LGHNA and CDR2 is YNFKEQ. With 6 bases clipped from V and 2 bases from J, the junction kept 11 bases outside the gene matches. The CDR3 sequence is 17 residues long.

Here the CDR3 DNA reads TGTGCCAGCCGACAGAGCAATCAGCCCCAGCATTTT. It yields the protein CASRQSNQPQHF. This rearrangement joins TRBV2 to TRBJ1-5; a weak D match, TRBD1 (5 bases). The germline gives CDR1 SNHLY, CDR2 FYNNEI. The V end lost 8 bases, the J end lost 1 base, and 6 bases lay between the germline ends. The CDR3 extends over 12 amino acids.

CDR3 DNA sequence: TGTGCCAGTAGTCCCGGGACAGGGTTCGACACCTTC. This gives the protein CASSPGTGFDTF. The chain employs TRBV19 and TRBJ1-2; 9 bases fit TRBD1. The ends lost 5 bases at V and 12 bases at J; junction bases unmatched: 7. Germline CDR1 reads LNHDA; CDR2 reads SQIVND (reference sequence). The CDR3 length is 12 residues.

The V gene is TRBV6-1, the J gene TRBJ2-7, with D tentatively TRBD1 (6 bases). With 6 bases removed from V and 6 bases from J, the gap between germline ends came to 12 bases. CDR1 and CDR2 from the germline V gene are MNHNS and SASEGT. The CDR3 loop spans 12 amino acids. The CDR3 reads CASRLTGSEQYF. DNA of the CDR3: TGTGCCAGCAGGCTAACAGGGTCCGAGCAGTACTTC.

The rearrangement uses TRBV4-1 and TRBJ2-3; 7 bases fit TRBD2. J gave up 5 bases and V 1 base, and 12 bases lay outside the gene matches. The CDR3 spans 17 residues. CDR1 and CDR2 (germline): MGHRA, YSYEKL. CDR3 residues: CASSQVIERGSGDTQYF. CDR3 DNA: TGCGCCAGCAGCCAAGTTATCGAGCGGGGTTCTGGAGATACGCAGTATTTT.

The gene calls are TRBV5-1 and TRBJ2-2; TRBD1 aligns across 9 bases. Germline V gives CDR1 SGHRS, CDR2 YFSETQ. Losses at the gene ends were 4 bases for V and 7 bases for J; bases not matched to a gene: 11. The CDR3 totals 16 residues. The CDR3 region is CASSRGRGTGIGELFF. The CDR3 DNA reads TGCGCCAGCAGCAGAGGCAGAGGGACAGGGATCGGGGAGCTGTTTTTT.

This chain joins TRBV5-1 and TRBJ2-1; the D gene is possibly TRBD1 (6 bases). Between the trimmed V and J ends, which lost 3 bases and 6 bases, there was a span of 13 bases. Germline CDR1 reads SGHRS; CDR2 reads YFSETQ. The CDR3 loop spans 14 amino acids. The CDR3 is CASSSGQSVNEQFF. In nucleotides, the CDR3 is TGCGCCAGCAGCTCAGGACAGTCGGTCAATGAGCAGTTCTTC.

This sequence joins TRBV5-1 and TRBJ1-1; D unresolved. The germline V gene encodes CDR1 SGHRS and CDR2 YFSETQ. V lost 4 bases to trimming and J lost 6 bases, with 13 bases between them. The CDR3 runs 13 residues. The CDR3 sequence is CASSPVADSEAFF. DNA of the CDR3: TGCGCCAGCAGCCCAGTAGCTGATTCTGAAGCTTTCTTT.

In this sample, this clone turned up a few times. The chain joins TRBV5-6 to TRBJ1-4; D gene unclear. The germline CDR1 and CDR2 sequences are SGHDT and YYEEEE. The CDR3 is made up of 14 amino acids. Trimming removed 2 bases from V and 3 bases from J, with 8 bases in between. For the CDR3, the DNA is TGTGCCAGCAGCTTTATGCGGTCTAATGAAAAACTGTTTTTT. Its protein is CASSFMRSNEKLFF.

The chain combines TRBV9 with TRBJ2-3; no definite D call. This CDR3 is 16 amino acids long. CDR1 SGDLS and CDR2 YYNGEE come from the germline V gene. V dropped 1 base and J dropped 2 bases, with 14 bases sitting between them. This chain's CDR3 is CASSVLTNEYTDTQYF. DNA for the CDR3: TGTGCCAGCAGCGTACTTACAAATGAATACACAGATACGCAGTATTTT.

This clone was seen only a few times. The CDR3 reads CASSDRANTGELFF. CDR3 sequence (DNA): TGTGCCAGCAGCGACAGGGCGAACACCGGGGAGCTGTTTTTT. The chain employs TRBV7-6 and TRBJ2-2; TRBD1 aligns across 7 bases. This CDR3 spans 14 amino acids. After removal of 5 bases from V and 0 bases from J, the junction contained 0 bases not matched to a gene. Germline V gene sequence: CDR1 SGHVS, CDR2 FNYEAQ.

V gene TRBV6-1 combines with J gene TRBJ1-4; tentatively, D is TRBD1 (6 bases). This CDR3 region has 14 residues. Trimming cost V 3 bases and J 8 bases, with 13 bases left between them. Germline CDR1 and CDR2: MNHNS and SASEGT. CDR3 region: CASSEYAGDEKLFF. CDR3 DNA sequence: TGTGCCAGCAGTGAGTATGCAGGGGACGAAAAACTGTTTTTT.

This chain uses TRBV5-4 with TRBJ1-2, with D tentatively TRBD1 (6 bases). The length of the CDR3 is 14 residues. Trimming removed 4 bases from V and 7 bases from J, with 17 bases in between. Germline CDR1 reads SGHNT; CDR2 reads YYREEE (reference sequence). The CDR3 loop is CASSPGGGAIGYTF. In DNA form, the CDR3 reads TGTGCCAGCAGCCCGGGAGGGGGGGCGATTGGCTACACCTTC.

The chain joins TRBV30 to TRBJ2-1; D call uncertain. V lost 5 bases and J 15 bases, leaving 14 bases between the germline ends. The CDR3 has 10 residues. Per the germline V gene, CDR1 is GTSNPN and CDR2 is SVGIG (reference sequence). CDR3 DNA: TGTGCCTGGGGCAATCAGGCCTTGTTCTTC. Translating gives CAWGNQALFF.

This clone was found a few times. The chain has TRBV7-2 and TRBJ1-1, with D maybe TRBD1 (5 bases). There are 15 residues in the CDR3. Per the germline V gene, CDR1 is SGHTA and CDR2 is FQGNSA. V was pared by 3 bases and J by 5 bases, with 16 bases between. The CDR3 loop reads CASSFQGFVRTEAFF. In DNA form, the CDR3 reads TGTGCCAGCAGCTTCCAGGGCTTCGTGCGGACTGAAGCTTTCTTT.

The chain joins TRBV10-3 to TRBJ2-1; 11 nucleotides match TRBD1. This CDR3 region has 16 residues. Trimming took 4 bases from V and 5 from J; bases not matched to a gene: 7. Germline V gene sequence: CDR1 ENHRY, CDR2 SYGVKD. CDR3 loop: CAISASLGQGDNEQFF. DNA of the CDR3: TGTGCCATCAGTGCGAGTTTGGGACAGGGGGACAATGAGCAGTTCTTC.

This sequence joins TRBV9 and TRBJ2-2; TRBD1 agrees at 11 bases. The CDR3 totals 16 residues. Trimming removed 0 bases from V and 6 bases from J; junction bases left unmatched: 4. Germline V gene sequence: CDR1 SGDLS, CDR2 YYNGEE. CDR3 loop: CASSVGTGGLAGELFF. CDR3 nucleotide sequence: TGTGCCAGCAGCGTAGGGACAGGGGGCCTAGCCGGGGAGCTGTTTTTT.

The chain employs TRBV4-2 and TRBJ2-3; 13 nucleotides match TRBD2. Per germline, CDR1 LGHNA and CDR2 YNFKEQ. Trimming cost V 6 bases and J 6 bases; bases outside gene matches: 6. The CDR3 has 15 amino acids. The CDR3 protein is CASRQLAGGPDTQYF. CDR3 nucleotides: TGTGCCAGCAGACAACTAGCGGGGGGGCCGGATACGCAGTATTTT.

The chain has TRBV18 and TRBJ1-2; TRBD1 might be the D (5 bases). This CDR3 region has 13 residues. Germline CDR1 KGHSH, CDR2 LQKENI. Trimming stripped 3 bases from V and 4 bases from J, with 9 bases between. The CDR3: CASSPDRGYGYTF. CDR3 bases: TGTGCCAGCTCACCCGATAGGGGCTATGGCTACACCTTC.

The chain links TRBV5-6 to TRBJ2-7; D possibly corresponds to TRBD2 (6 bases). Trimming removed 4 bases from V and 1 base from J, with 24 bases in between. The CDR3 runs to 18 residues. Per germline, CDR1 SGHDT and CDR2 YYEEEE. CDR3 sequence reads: CASSPWGLPYPLSYEQYV. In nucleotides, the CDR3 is TGTGCCAGCAGCCCGTGGGGACTCCCGTACCCTCTTTCCTACGAGCAGTACGTC.

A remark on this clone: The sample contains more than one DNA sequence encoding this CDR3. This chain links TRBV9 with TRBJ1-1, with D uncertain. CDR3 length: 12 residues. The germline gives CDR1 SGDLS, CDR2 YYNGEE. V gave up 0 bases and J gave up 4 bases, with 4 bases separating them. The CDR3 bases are TGTGCCAGCAGCGTAGGCGGCACTGAAGCTTTCTTT. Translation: CASSVGGTEAFF.

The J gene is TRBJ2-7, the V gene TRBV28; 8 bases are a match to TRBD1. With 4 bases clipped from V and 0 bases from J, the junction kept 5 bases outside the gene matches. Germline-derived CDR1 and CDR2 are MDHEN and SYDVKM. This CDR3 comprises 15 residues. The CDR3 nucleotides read TGTGCCAGCAGTTACAGGGGGACCAGCTCCTACGAGCAGTACGTC. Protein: CASSYRGTSSYEQYV.

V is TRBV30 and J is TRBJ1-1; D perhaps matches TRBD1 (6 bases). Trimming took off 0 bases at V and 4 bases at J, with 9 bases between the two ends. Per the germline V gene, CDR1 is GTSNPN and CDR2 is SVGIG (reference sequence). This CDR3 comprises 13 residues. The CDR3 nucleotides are TGTGCCTGGAGTGTAGGGGGGGGCACTGAAGCTTTCTTT. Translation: CAWSVGGGTEAFF.

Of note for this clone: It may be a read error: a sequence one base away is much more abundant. The CDR3 region has the DNA TGTGCCAGCAGGGGACAGGGGGCAACAGATACGCAGTATTTT. Translating it yields CASRGQGATDTQYF. This chain connects TRBV25-1 to TRBJ2-3; 12 positions match TRBD1. The CDR3 covers 14 residues. Trimming took 6 bases from V and 3 from J; bases not matched to a gene: 1. Germline CDR1 is MGHDK and CDR2 is SYGVNS.

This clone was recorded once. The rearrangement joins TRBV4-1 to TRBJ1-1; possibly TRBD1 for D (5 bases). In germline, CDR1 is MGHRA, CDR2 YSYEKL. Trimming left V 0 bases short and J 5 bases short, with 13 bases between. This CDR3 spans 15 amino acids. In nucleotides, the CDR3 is TGCGCCAGCAGCCAAGATGGGGGGGACCTAACTGAAGCTTTCTTT. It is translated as CASSQDGGDLTEAFF.